Only a few counts were recorded for the clone carrying this T cell receptor beta chain. Data came from immunoSEQ multiplex PCR; TCRdb stores just in-frame clones and leaves some out. The data contain fewer than 95,000 clones, over 65% of them singletons. The data were obtained in a study of control samples from healthy donors and cancer patients. The ends were cut back, 0 bases at V and 1 base at J, with 11 bases in the middle. This CDR3 has 16 amino acids. Germline CDR1 and CDR2: LGHNA and YSLEER. Material: blood. The sequence came from a woman between 40 and 50 years old in good health. The chain is built from TRBV4-3 and TRBJ2-3; D may be TRBD1 (6 bases). DNA for the CDR3: TGCGCCAGCAGCCAAGATCGGGCAGGGGGCACAGATACGCAGTATTTT. Protein sequence: CASSQDRAGGTDTQYF.